Listed below are T cell receptor beta chains from one sample, sequenced in a study of control samples from healthy donors and cancer patients. The assay was immunoSEQ multiplex PCR, and TCRdb's table has in-frame clones only and misses some. The data contain some 95,000 clones, roughly 83% of them singletons. Sequenced: blood. These receptor sequences come from a woman in her thirties in good health. Each CDR3 is given with its conserved first and last residue. The order of the fields is CDR3 protein, CDR3 DNA, V gene, D gene, J gene, CDR3 length, clone size. D genes are given only for firm matches. The size of a clone is reported for some rows only, either as once, few or many, or as a class for expanded clones.

CDR3: CAWRRENTEAFF
DNA: TGTGCCTGGAGGCGGGAGAACACTGAAGCTTTCTTT
V: TRBV30
D: -
J: TRBJ1-1
length: 12
size: -

CDR3: CASSRQGAGTEAFF
DNA: TGTGCCAGCTCACGACAGGGGGCCGGGACTGAAGCTTTCTTT
V: TRBV18
D: TRBD1
J: TRBJ1-1
length: 14
size: -

CDR3: CASTGGGATDTQYF
DNA: TGTGCCAGCACTGGGGGAGGCGCCACAGATACGCAGTATTTT
V: TRBV21-1
D: -
J: TRBJ2-3
length: 14
size: few

CDR3: CASSPLGGRGNQPQHF
DNA: TGTGCCAGCAGCCCCTTGGGGGGCCGAGGCAATCAGCCCCAGCATTTT
V: TRBV7-2
D: -
J: TRBJ1-5
length: 16
size: few

CDR3: CASRGRQGGSRPEAFF
DNA: TGTGCCAGCAGGGGCAGACAGGGAGGGAGTAGGCCTGAAGCTTTCTTT
V: TRBV25-1
D: TRBD1
J: TRBJ1-1
length: 16
size: -

CDR3: CASSLDKIYADTQYF
DNA: TGTGCCAGCAGCTTAGATAAGATATATGCTGATACGCAGTATTTT
V: TRBV11-2
D: -
J: TRBJ2-3
length: 15
size: -

CDR3: CASSRGLQNSNQPQHF
DNA: TGTGCCAGCAGCCGTGGACTTCAGAATAGCAATCAGCCCCAGCATTTT
V: TRBV6-2/TRBV6-3
D: -
J: TRBJ1-5
length: 16
size: -

CDR3: CASSPIPGQGYLNTEAFF
DNA: TGTGCCAGCTCACCAATACCGGGACAGGGTTATCTGAACACTGAAGCTTTCTTT
V: TRBV18
D: TRBD1
J: TRBJ1-1
length: 18
size: -

CDR3: CASQGSFYSGNTIYF
DNA: TGCGCCAGCCAGGGCTCCTTTTACTCTGGAAACACCATATATTTT
V: TRBV10-2
D: -
J: TRBJ1-3
length: 15
size: -

CDR3: CASSPLGGGSYEQYF
DNA: TGTGCCAGCAGCCCACTGGGGGGGGGTTCCTACGAGCAGTACTTC
V: TRBV3-1/TRBV3-2
D: TRBD2
J: TRBJ2-7
length: 15
size: -

CDR3: CASGDRESYNEQFF
DNA: TGTGCCAGCGGGGACAGGGAGTCCTACAATGAGCAGTTCTTC
V: TRBV6-5
D: TRBD1
J: TRBJ2-1
length: 14
size: -

CDR3: CASSLPKGDNQPQHF
DNA: TGTGCCAGCAGCTTACCTAAAGGGGACAATCAGCCCCAGCATTTT
V: TRBV7-6
D: -
J: TRBJ1-5
length: 15
size: -

CDR3: CASSYWARANTEAFF
DNA: TGTGCCAGCAGTTACTGGGCCAGGGCCAACACTGAAGCTTTCTTT
V: TRBV6-5
D: -
J: TRBJ1-1
length: 15
size: few

CDR3: CASSQAAGRDTEAFF
DNA: TGCGCCAGCAGCCAAGCGGCGGGGAGAGACACTGAAGCTTTCTTT
V: TRBV4-3
D: -
J: TRBJ1-1
length: 15
size: -

CDR3: CASSLDGLGWDTEAFF
DNA: TGTGCCAGCAGCTTAGATGGCCTGGGGTGGGACACTGAAGCTTTCTTT
V: TRBV11-2
D: -
J: TRBJ1-1
length: 16
size: -

CDR3: CASSLGGNYGYTF
DNA: TGTGCCAGCAGCTTAGGGGGTAACTATGGCTACACCTTC
V: TRBV7-8
D: -
J: TRBJ1-2
length: 13
size: -

CDR3: CAWSMPGGFEKLFF
DNA: TGTGCCTGGAGTATGCCAGGGGGTTTCGAAAAACTGTTTTTT
V: TRBV30
D: TRBD1
J: TRBJ1-4
length: 14
size: -